These T cell receptor beta chains were read from a single sample in a study of OX40 agonist ivuxolimab in advanced cancers. Sequenced by immunoSEQ multiplex PCR; TCRdb stores in-frame clones only, minus some. The data contain around 57,000 clones, 80% to 90% of them singletons. Specimen: CD4+ or CD8+ T cells sorted from blood, collected in a trial of the OX40 agonist ivuxolimab. Source of these receptors: an adult with an advanced solid tumor such as melanoma, head and neck, liver or kidney cancer. CDR3s include the opening cysteine and the closing phenylalanine or tryptophan. The D gene is left open where the match is weak. Clone sizes are given selectively: once, few, many, or a class where the clone is expanded.

V,J,size,D,length,CDR3,DNA
TRBV5-1,TRBJ2-1,-,-,14,CASSKEGSYNEQFF,TGCGCCAGCAGCAAAGAGGGCTCCTACAATGAGCAGTTCTTC
TRBV28,TRBJ1-5,-,-,15,CASVWGVRSNQPQHF,TGTGCCAGTGTTTGGGGTGTGAGAAGCAATCAGCCCCAGCATTTT
TRBV5-1,TRBJ2-7,-,-,13,CASSFQGGYEQYF,TGCGCCAGCAGCTTCCAAGGGGGCTACGAGCAGTACTTC
TRBV29-1,TRBJ1-4,-,TRBD1,13,CSVGSGGNEKLFF,TGCAGCGTTGGGTCAGGGGGCAACGAAAAACTGTTTTTT
TRBV11-2,TRBJ2-3,-,-,16,CASSTTLSTGTDTQYF,TGTGCCAGCAGCACTACTCTGAGCACCGGCACAGATACGCAGTATTTT
TRBV6-1,TRBJ2-5,-,TRBD2,15,CASSDPQGGVETQYF,TGTGCCAGCAGTGACCCCCAGGGAGGGGTGGAGACCCAGTACTTC
TRBV6-6,TRBJ1-2,once,-,12,CASRLRGAGYTF,TGTGCCAGCAGGCTTCGTGGAGCTGGCTACACCTTC
TRBV15,TRBJ1-1,-,-,13,CATSIIRQAEAFF,TGTGCCACCAGCATTATAAGACAAGCTGAAGCTTTCTTT
TRBV4-1,TRBJ1-1,-,TRBD1,15,CASSQVQGANTEAFF,TGCGCCAGCAGCCAAGTACAGGGGGCGAACACTGAAGCTTTCTTT
TRBV5-1,TRBJ2-3,-,-,12,CASAPGRDTQYF,TGCGCCAGCGCCCCGGGGAGAGATACGCAGTATTTT
TRBV18,TRBJ2-1,once,-,12,CASSPQTGRLFF,TGTGCCAGCTCACCACAAACTGGGAGGCTGTTCTTC
TRBV25-1,TRBJ1-4,-,-,15,CASSGHRESNEKLFF,TGTGCCAGCAGTGGGCACAGGGAGTCTAACGAAAAACTGTTTTTT
TRBV27,TRBJ2-2,-,-,13,CASSWGSGGELFF,TGTGCCAGCAGTTGGGGTTCCGGCGGGGAGCTGTTTTTT
TRBV2,TRBJ2-7,-,-,14,CASSERSKRLQQYF,TGTGCCAGCAGTGAAAGGTCGAAACGCCTGCAGCAGTACTTC
TRBV18,TRBJ2-3,-,-,12,CASSYSTDTQYF,TGTGCCAGCTCCTATAGCACAGATACGCAGTATTTT
TRBV19,TRBJ2-5,-,TRBD1,16,CASRSKTGGNRETQYF,TGTGCCAGCCGTTCCAAGACAGGGGGCAATCGAGAGACCCAGTACTTC
TRBV9,TRBJ2-5,-,-,16,CASSSSPTGPGETQYF,TGTGCCAGCAGCTCCAGCCCAACAGGCCCAGGGGAGACCCAGTACTTC
TRBV19,TRBJ2-3,once,TRBD1,15,CASSRGQGAPDTQYF,TGTGCCAGTAGTAGGGGACAGGGGGCCCCAGATACGCAGTATTTT
TRBV11-1,TRBJ2-5,-,TRBD2,16,CASSFGGTSGKETQYF,TGTGCCAGCAGCTTTGGAGGGACTAGCGGGAAGGAGACCCAGTACTTC
TRBV18,TRBJ1-5,-,-,14,CASSLGGSIQPQHF,TGTGCCAGCTCACTTGGGGGATCAATACAGCCCCAGCATTTT
TRBV6-6,TRBJ1-5,few,-,15,CASSYTGASNQPQHF,TGTGCCAGCAGTTACACCGGGGCAAGCAATCAGCCCCAGCATTTT
TRBV5-1,TRBJ2-5,once,TRBD1,16,CASKTLWDSIQETQYF,TGCGCCAGCAAAACCCTATGGGACAGCATACAAGAGACCCAGTACTTC
TRBV19,TRBJ1-2,-,-,13,CASSRGQGNGYTF,TGTGCCAGTAGTAGGGGGCAGGGGAATGGCTACACCTTC
TRBV11-1,TRBJ2-2,-,TRBD1,15,CASSQFGGQTGELFF,TGTGCCAGCAGCCAGTTTGGGGGACAGACCGGGGAGCTGTTTTTT
TRBV6-1,TRBJ2-7,few,-,12,CASRGWSYEQYF,TGTGCCAGCAGGGGTTGGTCCTACGAGCAGTACTTC
TRBV5-1,TRBJ1-2,-,-,13,CASSLAREYGYTF,TGCGCCAGCAGCTTGGCCAGGGAATATGGCTACACCTTC
TRBV6-1,TRBJ2-7,-,TRBD1,14,CATPTGGELREQYF,TGTGCCACTCCTACAGGGGGCGAACTTCGGGAGCAGTACTTC
TRBV28,TRBJ1-5,-,-,13,CASSTGGDQPQHF,TGTGCCAGCAGTACAGGTGGAGATCAGCCCCAGCATTTT
TRBV6-1,TRBJ1-1,-,TRBD1,16,CASSEAGTAQNTEAFF,TGTGCCAGCAGTGAAGCGGGGACAGCTCAGAACACTGAAGCTTTCTTT
TRBV19,TRBJ2-7,few,TRBD2,15,CASSPSGRAQYEQYF,TGTGCCAGTAGCCCAAGCGGGAGGGCCCAGTACGAGCAGTACTTC
TRBV15,TRBJ2-6,-,-,14,CATSSDSGANVLTF,TGTGCCACCAGCAGCGACTCTGGGGCCAACGTCCTGACTTTC
TRBV5-5,TRBJ2-5,once,-,14,CASSLAPLEETQYF,TGTGCCAGCAGCTTGGCTCCACTGGAAGAGACCCAGTACTTC
TRBV2,TRBJ2-5,-,TRBD2,14,CASSLGTSGNPQYF,TGTGCCAGCAGCCTCGGGACTAGCGGGAACCCCCAGTACTTC
TRBV19,TRBJ2-3,-,-,14,CASSPGTRTDTQYF,TGTGCCAGTAGTCCCGGGACAAGAACAGATACGCAGTATTTT
TRBV30,TRBJ1-1,-,TRBD1,14,CAWSVGGTAAEAFF,TGTGCCTGGAGTGTGGGGGGGACAGCGGCGGAAGCTTTCTTT
TRBV18,TRBJ2-1,-,TRBD2,15,CASSPREGLGNEQFF,TGTGCCAGCTCACCAAGGGAGGGCCTTGGGAATGAGCAGTTCTTC
TRBV7-9,TRBJ2-5,-,TRBD2,14,CASSLGAGEETQYF,TGTGCCAGCAGCTTAGGAGCGGGAGAGGAGACCCAGTACTTC
TRBV6-1,TRBJ1-5,-,-,13,CASCGGGNQPQHF,TGTGCCAGTTGCGGGGGTGGCAATCAGCCCCAGCATTTT
TRBV11-2,TRBJ2-1,-,-,14,CASSLVSEYNEQFF,TGTGCCAGCAGCTTAGTTTCAGAATACAATGAGCAGTTCTTC
TRBV18,TRBJ2-1,once,TRBD2,16,CASSPLAGGYYNEQFF,TGTGCCAGCTCACCACTAGCGGGAGGGTACTACAATGAGCAGTTCTTC
TRBV5-1,TRBJ2-3,once,-,14,CASSLDRYTDTQYF,TGCGCCAGCAGCTTGGACAGATACACAGATACGCAGTATTTT
TRBV5-1,TRBJ1-4,-,-,16,CASSPGGWGAVEKLFF,TGCGCCAGCAGCCCGGGGGGATGGGGCGCGGTTGAAAAACTGTTTTTT
TRBV7-2,TRBJ2-3,-,-,15,CASSLARRDPDTQYF,TGTGCCAGCAGCTTAGCGAGACGGGACCCAGATACGCAGTATTTT
TRBV4-2,TRBJ2-1,once,TRBD2,15,CASSQVTGGHDEQFF,TGTGCCAGCAGCCAAGTAACGGGAGGGCACGATGAGCAGTTCTTC
TRBV5-1,TRBJ2-2,few,-,15,CASSLAGVDTGELFF,TGCGCCAGCAGCTTGGCGGGAGTGGACACCGGGGAGCTGTTTTTT
TRBV6-5,TRBJ2-3,-,TRBD2,15,CASSYRLAGTDTQYF,TGTGCCAGCAGTTACCGCCTAGCGGGCACAGATACGCAGTATTTT
TRBV21-1,TRBJ2-3,-,-,19,CASSKVIRASGRWADTQYF,TGTGCCAGCAGCAAGGTAATCAGGGCTAGCGGCAGGTGGGCAGATACGCAGTATTTT
TRBV19,TRBJ1-1,-,-,15,CASSPRVGGAGEAFF,TGTGCCAGTAGTCCGCGGGTTGGGGGCGCGGGTGAAGCTTTCTTT
TRBV4-2,TRBJ2-2,once,-,16,CASSQHSGESNGELFF,TGTGCCAGCAGCCAGCACTCCGGGGAGTCCAACGGGGAGCTGTTTTTT
TRBV10-3,TRBJ2-5,-,TRBD2,13,CATQLAEQETQYF,TGTGCCACGCAACTAGCGGAGCAAGAGACCCAGTACTTC
TRBV10-3,TRBJ2-2,-,-,12,CAISPVTGELFF,TGTGCCATCAGCCCCGTCACCGGGGAGCTGTTTTTT
TRBV28,TRBJ1-1,-,-,14,CASTERQAVTEAFF,TGTGCCAGCACCGAAAGACAGGCGGTCACTGAAGCTTTCTTT
TRBV5-4,TRBJ2-3,-,-,14,CASSLGVGADTQYF,TGTGCCAGCAGCTTGGGGGTAGGCGCAGATACGCAGTATTTT
TRBV30,TRBJ2-3,-,-,15,CAWSVNSLHTDTQYF,TGTGCCTGGAGTGTGAACTCCCTACACACAGATACGCAGTATTTT
TRBV2,TRBJ2-3,-,-,11,CASSSTDTQYF,TGTGCCAGCAGTAGCACAGATACGCAGTATTTT
TRBV6-6,TRBJ1-5,once,TRBD1,13,CASSGTGNQPQHF,TGTGCCAGCAGTGGGACAGGGAATCAGCCCCAGCATTTT
TRBV7-3,TRBJ1-2,-,-,14,CASSLGQGHYGYTF,TGTGCCAGCAGCTTAGGGCAGGGTCACTATGGCTACACCTTC
TRBV7-9,TRBJ2-3,-,TRBD1,15,CASSRQGLPTDTQYF,TGTGCCAGCAGTCGACAGGGCCTACCCACAGATACGCAGTATTTT